Listed below are T cell receptor beta chains from one sample, sequenced in a study of blood T cell repertoires in COVID-19. Produced via immunoSEQ multiplex PCR; TCRdb's table is partial and in-frame only. The sample includes about 35,000 clones, about 91% seen only once; the top ten take about 5%. The source material was peripheral blood. These receptors were collected from a woman aged 70 to 79 with active COVID-19. CDR3s include the opening cysteine and the closing phenylalanine or tryptophan. Fields, in order: V gene, J gene, CDR3 protein.

TRBV5-1	TRBJ2-5	CASSGGVAQETQYF
TRBV28	TRBJ1-4	CASRAGALREKLFF
TRBV19	TRBJ2-3	CASSITGTGETDTQYF
TRBV19	TRBJ2-7	CATRDRDRSYEQYF
TRBV2	TRBJ2-5	CASSDYSLSETQYF
TRBV5-1	TRBJ2-1	CASSLDRQEDEQFF
TRBV7-2	TRBJ2-7	CASSPPDSYEQYF
TRBV6-5	TRBJ2-5	CASRQGGGQETQYF
TRBV28	TRBJ1-6	CASVQGGARDSPLHF
TRBV19	TRBJ1-4	CASRYRDRGNEKLFF